The 20 T cell receptor beta chains below were found in one sample sequenced in a study of T cell changes during pregnancy in multiple sclerosis. Produced via immunoSEQ multiplex PCR; TCRdb's table is partial and in-frame only. Here the sample spans tens of thousands of clones, about 91% being singletons. Here the sequenced sample was CD4+ T cells from peripheral blood mononuclear cells, taken in the first trimester of pregnancy. The receptors derive from a female donor with multiple sclerosis, enrolled in a pregnancy study.

J is TRBJ2-7 and V is TRBV9; D is perhaps TRBD1 (6 bases). CDR3 length: 14 amino acids. Germline CDR1 is SGDLS and CDR2 is YYNGEE. The V end lost 7 bases, the J end lost 1 base, and 15 bases lay between the germline ends. The CDR3 region is CASSLGQGSYEQYF. In nucleotides, the CDR3 is TGTGCCAGCTCGCTGGGGCAGGGGTCCTACGAGCAGTACTTC.

The chain carries TRBV4-1 and TRBJ1-2; 9 bases fit TRBD1. CDR3 size: 15 residues. The germline CDR1 and CDR2 sequences are MGHRA and YSYEKL. Trimming took 5 bases from V and 1 from J; bases not matched to a gene: 5. The DNA of the CDR3 is TGCGCCAGCAGCACAAGGACAGGGGATAACTATGGCTACACCTTC. Encoded protein: CASSTRTGDNYGYTF.

The V gene is TRBV6-5, the J gene TRBJ2-3; 11 bases are a match to TRBD1. V shed 8 bases, J shed 1 base, and the junction held 2 bases outside the gene matches. This CDR3 comprises 14 residues. Germline V gene data show CDR1 as MNHEY and CDR2 as SVGAGI. In DNA, the CDR3 is TGTGCCAGCGGACAGGGGGCGCGCACAGATACGCAGTATTTT. Protein product: CASGQGARTDTQYF.

This chain joins TRBV29-1 and TRBJ2-7; TRBD1 aligns across 7 bases. Looked up from germline, CDR1 is SQVTM and CDR2 is ANQGSEA. CDR3 length equals 14 residues. V was pared by 5 bases and J by 3 bases, with 10 bases of the junction left unmatched. Here the CDR3 DNA reads TGCAGCGTTATTGTCCGGGACAGAAACTACGAGCAGTACTTC. Translation: CSVIVRDRNYEQYF.

The V call is TRBV10-1, the J call TRBJ2-3, with 11 positions matching TRBD1. The germline V gene encodes CDR1 WNHNN and CDR2 SYGVQD (reference sequence). This CDR3 region has 15 residues. The junction had 4 bases not matched to a gene; V was cut back by 5 bases and J by 3 bases. The CDR3 DNA sequence: TGCGCCAGCAGTCCGGGACAGGGGGTTACAGATACGCAGTATTTT. It yields the protein CASSPGQGVTDTQYF.

The chain joins TRBV5-6 to TRBJ2-3; D gene uncertain. Germline V gene lookup returns CDR1 SGHDT and CDR2 YYEEEE. V was trimmed by 0 bases and J by 1 base, leaving 3 bases between them. The CDR3 totals 13 residues. The CDR3 nucleotides are TGTGCCAGCAGCTTGGCGGGCACAGATACGCAGTATTTT. Its protein product is CASSLAGTDTQYF. The complete variable domain, with remaining parts taken from reference TRBV5-6 and TRBJ2-3, reads DAGVTQSPTHLIKTRGQQVTLRCSPKSGHDTVSWYQQALGQGPQFIFQYYEEEERQRGNFPDRFSGHQFPNYSSELNVNALLLGDSALYLCASSLAGTDTQYFGPGTRLTVL.

The chain recombines TRBV28 with TRBJ2-4; 8 nucleotides match TRBD1. Germline V CDR1 and CDR2: MDHEN, SYDVKM. This CDR3 has 16 amino acids. V trimming: 6 bases; J trimming: 0 bases; junction bases outside the gene matches: 7. CDR3 coding DNA: TGTGCCAGCAGCCCGGGACAGGATTTAGCCAAAAACATTCAGTACTTC. Protein sequence: CASSPGQDLAKNIQYF.

This clone was detected once. This chain links TRBV18 with TRBJ2-7, with 9 bases that match TRBD1. The CDR3 runs to 15 residues. The J segment lost 6 bases and the V segment lost 0 bases, leaving 6 bases of the junction unmatched. In germline, CDR1 is KGHSH, CDR2 LQKENI. DNA of the CDR3: TGTGCCAGCTCACCACCGAACAGGGGGCAAGTCGAGCAGTACTTC. Its translation: CASSPPNRGQVEQYF.

V gene TRBV28 combines with J gene TRBJ1-2; 11 bases are shared with TRBD1. Germline CDR1 MDHEN, CDR2 SYDVKM. CDR3 size: 14 residues. Trimming took 6 bases from V and 5 from J; bases not matched to a gene: 5. The CDR3: CASRDRGRLYGYTF. CDR3 nucleotides: TGTGCCAGCAGGGACAGGGGGCGCCTATATGGCTACACCTTC.

The chain couples TRBV27 to TRBJ1-1; D is ambiguous. This CDR3 region has 16 residues. V shed 5 bases and J shed 6 bases, with 22 bases lying between them. Germline V gene sequence: CDR1 MNHEY, CDR2 SMNVEV (reference sequence). This CDR3 reads CASSPLLKRVSAEAFF. CDR3 bases: TGTGCCAGCAGTCCTCTGCTAAAAAGAGTCTCGGCTGAAGCTTTCTTT.

The chain carries TRBV19 and TRBJ2-5; TRBD2 agrees at 13 bases. J lost 5 bases, V lost 6 bases, and 9 bases had no gene match. Per the germline V gene, CDR1 is LNHDA and CDR2 is SQIVND (reference sequence). The CDR3 is 16 amino acids. The CDR3 bases are TGTGCCAGTAGCCTAGAGGGACTAGCGGGGAAGGAGACCCAGTACTTC. This sequence encodes CASSLEGLAGKETQYF.

V gene TRBV2 combines with J gene TRBJ1-4; tentatively, D is TRBD1 (5 bases). Germline assignment: CDR1 SNHLY and CDR2 FYNNEI. Between the trimmed V and J ends, which lost 6 bases and 7 bases, there was a span of 21 bases. The CDR3 runs 16 residues. The CDR3 DNA is TGTGCCAGCAGCCCGGGGGGAAGGGAGGGAGGTGAAAAACTGTTTTTT. The encoded protein is CASSPGGREGGEKLFF.

The J gene is TRBJ2-5, the V gene TRBV5-1; possibly TRBD1 for D (8 bases). There are 14 residues in the CDR3. Trimming left V 5 bases short and J 4 bases short, with 15 bases between. The germline V gene has CDR1 SGHRS and CDR2 YFSETQ. CDR3 region: CASSADREGETQYF. The CDR3 DNA reads as TGCGCCAGCAGTGCGGACAGGGAGGGAGAGACCCAGTACTTC.

The chain carries TRBV7-2 and TRBJ2-1, with D uncertain. V lost 9 bases and J lost 9, with 15 bases in between. Germline V gene sequence: CDR1 SGHTA, CDR2 FQGNSA. The CDR3 extends over 12 amino acids. The CDR3 DNA follows: TGTGCCAGTCTCCGGTCGCCTAGTGAGCAGTTCTTC. It encodes CASLRSPSEQFF.

The V call is TRBV2, the J call TRBJ2-7; weak D call: TRBD1 (5 bases). V lost 6 bases and J lost 3, with 15 bases in between. Germline CDR1 SNHLY, CDR2 FYNNEI. The CDR3 runs 14 residues. DNA for the CDR3: TGTGCCAGCAGCCCAAGACAGAGATTCTACGAGCAGTACTTC. This encodes CASSPRQRFYEQYF.

The J gene is TRBJ1-5, the V gene TRBV18; 9 bases line up with TRBD1. The CDR3 covers 17 residues. V lost 0 bases and J lost 7; bases outside the gene matches: 10. From germline, CDR1 is KGHSH and CDR2 LQKENI. CDR3 loop: CASSPPGTGSRAQPQHF. CDR3 DNA: TGTGCCAGCTCACCACCCGGGACAGGGTCGAGGGCCCAGCCCCAGCATTTT.

The chain has TRBV28 and TRBJ2-7; weak D call: TRBD2 (6 bases). V dropped 2 bases and J dropped 4 bases, with 6 bases sitting between them. The CDR3 runs to 12 residues. Germline lookup yields CDR1 MDHEN and CDR2 SYDVKM. The CDR3 protein is CASSLGGYEQYF. CDR3 bases: TGTGCCAGCAGTTTAGGGGGGTACGAGCAGTACTTC.

The chain is built from TRBV5-1 and TRBJ2-2; 8 nucleotides match TRBD2. The CDR3 runs to 16 residues. V shed 2 bases, J shed 4 bases, and the junction held 7 bases outside the gene matches. CDR1 and CDR2 from the germline V gene are SGHRS and YFSETQ. The CDR3 nucleotides are TGCGCCAGCAGCTTAAGACGGGAGGGGGTCACCGGGGAGCTGTTTTTT. Translating it yields CASSLRREGVTGELFF. The whole variable domain, filled in from reference TRBV5-1 and TRBJ2-2, reads KAGVTQTPRYLIKTRGQQVTLSCSPISGHRSVSWYQQTPGQGLQFLFEYFSETQRNKGNFPGRFSGRQFSNSRSEMNVSTLELGDSALYLCASSLRREGVTGELFFGEGSRLTVL.

This chain connects TRBV28 to TRBJ1-3; the match to TRBD1 covers 10 bases. Per the germline V gene, CDR1 is MDHEN and CDR2 is SYDVKM. This CDR3 contains 15 residues. J gave up 4 bases and V 10 bases, and 10 bases lay outside the gene matches. CDR3 amino acids: CATLTGQGYGNTIYF. Here the CDR3 DNA reads TGTGCCACCCTAACGGGACAGGGGTACGGAAACACCATATATTTT.

The chain uses TRBV7-9 and TRBJ2-7; D might be TRBD1 (6 bases). The CDR3 extends over 16 amino acids. The ends were cut back, 6 bases at V and 1 base at J, with 19 bases in the middle. Germline lookup yields CDR1 SEHNR and CDR2 FQNEAQ (reference sequence). Here the CDR3 reads CASSYTGTRISYEQYF. The CDR3 region has the DNA TGTGCCAGCAGTTATACCGGGACACGGATTTCCTACGAGCAGTACTTC. Together with reference TRBV7-9 and TRBJ2-7, the CDR3 gives the full variable domain: DTGVSQNPRHKITKRGQNVTFRCDPISEHNRLYWYRQTLGQGPEFLTYFQNEAQLEKSRLLSDRFSAERPKGSFSTLEIQRTEQGDSAMYLCASSYTGTRISYEQYFGPGTRLTVT.